A single sample is the source of the 10 T cell receptor beta chains below, sequenced in a study of beta chain features in type 1 diabetes. The authors reverse transcribed all of the isolated RNA, so sequencing captured expressed TCRB transcripts. TCRdb's copy holds only in-frame clones and misses some; the assay was immunoSEQ multiplex PCR. The sample lists around 300,000 clones; 7.5% to 9.5% were seen once. The material sequenced was central memory CD4+ T cells from blood. The receptors were gathered from a woman between 18 and 29 years old in good health.

This sequence joins TRBV10-3 and TRBJ2-3; TRBD2 might be the D (6 bases). CDR3 length equals 14 residues. Germline-derived CDR1 and CDR2 are ENHRY and SYGVKD. V was clipped by 5 bases and J by 0 bases, with 9 bases between them. The CDR3 reads CAISTGGSTDTQYF. The CDR3 region has the DNA TGTGCCATCAGTACTGGGGGGAGCACAGATACGCAGTATTTT.

This clone showed up just a few times. This sequence joins TRBV15 and TRBJ2-7, with 9 nucleotides matching TRBD1. CDR3 length: 18 amino acids. Germline V CDR1 and CDR2: LNHNV, YYDKDF (reference sequence). After removal of 0 bases from V and 5 bases from J, the junction contained 14 bases not matched to a gene. The CDR3 is CATSRDMTGGNLPHEQYV. The DNA for the CDR3 is TGTGCCACCAGCAGAGACATGACAGGGGGAAACCTCCCGCACGAGCAGTACGTC.

The chain carries TRBV4-1 and TRBJ1-3; TRBD1 matches 8 bases. This CDR3 region has 18 residues. Unmatched junction bases numbered 14, after V lost 6 bases and J lost 1 base. Germline V CDR1 and CDR2: MGHRA, YSYEKL. The CDR3 spells CASSPSKPGQVSGNTIYF. CDR3 DNA sequence: TGCGCCAGCAGTCCATCAAAACCGGGACAGGTATCTGGAAACACCATATATTTT.

The gene calls are TRBV28 and TRBJ2-7; a possible D gene is TRBD2 (7 bases). Trimming shortened V by 5 bases and J by 0 bases, and 11 bases separated the two germline ends. The germline gives CDR1 MDHEN, CDR2 SYDVKM. The CDR3 covers 14 residues. The CDR3 loop is CASSRGDNSYEQYV. CDR3 sequence (DNA): TGTGCCAGCAGTCGGGGGGACAACTCCTACGAGCAGTACGTC.

This clone has more than one count but fewer than ten. The gene calls are TRBV5-6 and TRBJ2-7; possible D gene TRBD2, 6 bases. CDR3 length: 13 amino acids. Trimming left V 0 bases short and J 9 bases short, with 13 bases between. Germline V gives CDR1 SGHDT, CDR2 YYEEEE. The CDR3 loop reads CASSLAMEGGQYV. The CDR3 DNA follows: TGTGCCAGCAGCTTGGCCATGGAGGGCGGGCAGTACGTC.

This clone was counted ten times or more. This CDR3 is CAISDSTRVGSYEQYF. As DNA, the CDR3 is TGTGCCATCAGTGATTCCACCCGGGTTGGCTCCTACGAGCAGTACTTC. The V and J genes are TRBV10-3 and TRBJ2-7; no definite D call. Germline values: CDR1 ENHRY, CDR2 SYGVKD. The CDR3 is 16 residues long. The V and J ends lost 3 bases and 0 bases respectively, with 15 bases between them.

This clone turned up a few times. J is TRBJ2-1 and V is TRBV11-3; tentatively, D is TRBD2 (6 bases). Germline V CDR1 and CDR2: SGHNT, YENEEA. Trimming cost V 3 bases and J 6 bases, with 21 bases left between them. The CDR3 length is 17 residues. The CDR3 is CASSFLSGTSFGNEQFF. The CDR3 DNA is TGTGCCAGCAGCTTCCTTAGCGGTACTAGCTTCGGCAATGAGCAGTTCTTC.

This clone was seen more than once but under ten times. The chain uses TRBV28 and TRBJ2-1; D perhaps matches TRBD2 (7 bases). The germline V gene encodes CDR1 MDHEN and CDR2 SYDVKM. Trimming cost V 7 bases and J 9 bases, with 16 bases left between them. This CDR3 comprises 13 residues. The CDR3 reads CASNRGAWGEQFF. The CDR3 coding sequence is TGTGCCAGCAACCGGGGGGCCTGGGGTGAGCAGTTCTTC.

The sample holds many counts of this clone. The genes are TRBV18 and TRBJ2-1, with 8 bases aligning to TRBD2. The length of the CDR3 is 15 residues. With 4 bases clipped from V and 0 bases from J, the junction kept 2 bases outside the gene matches. Looked up from germline, CDR1 is KGHSH and CDR2 is LQKENI. As DNA, the CDR3 is TGTGCCAGCTCACAGAGCGGGAGCTCCTACAATGAGCAGTTCTTC. Its translation is CASSQSGSSYNEQFF.

This clone has just a few counts. The chain couples TRBV7-2 to TRBJ1-6, with TRBD1 matching 9 bases. Per the germline V gene, CDR1 is SGHTA and CDR2 is FQGNSA. V lost 6 bases to trimming and J lost 9 bases; unmatched junction nucleotides: 6. This CDR3 region has 14 residues. DNA for the CDR3: TGTGCCAGCAGTCGGGGACAGGGATTTTCACCCCTCCACTTT. Its translation is CASSRGQGFSPLHF.